This is a list of T cell receptor beta chains from one sample in a study of cytomegalovirus exposure and HLA in healthy donors. The table came from immunoSEQ multiplex PCR; TCRdb's copy has only in-frame clones and leaves some out. The profile shows around 130,000 clones, under 85% of them singletons. Sample: PBMCs. Source of these receptors: a young man in good health and CMV-seropositive. Both conserved end residues are part of each CDR3. A D gene is named only where the DNA matches it firmly. Clone size, where shown, is once, few, many, or a class for clones that have expanded.

V	size	J	D	length	DNA	CDR3
TRBV9	.	TRBJ2-7	.	14	TGTGCCAGCAGCGTAGCTACAGACTCCTACGAGCAGTACTTC	CASSVATDSYEQYF
TRBV5-1	once	TRBJ1-6	.	17	TGCGCCAGCAGCTTGTGGACCGTGGCGGGCTATAATTCACCCCTCCACTTT	CASSLWTVAGYNSPLHF
TRBV2	few	TRBJ2-7	TRBD2	18	TGTGCCAGCAGTGCCCCTACGGGACTAGCGGGATCTGCCTACGAGCAGTACTTC	CASSAPTGLAGSAYEQYF
TRBV9	.	TRBJ2-7	.	16	TGTGCCAGCAGCGTAGGTTCAGGAAGTACCCTGTACGAGCAGTACTTC	CASSVGSGSTLYEQYF
TRBV7-2	.	TRBJ2-1	TRBD2	15	TGTGCCAGCAGCTCCGGGACTAGTTCCTCCAATGAGCAGTTCTTC	CASSSGTSSSNEQFF
TRBV5-1	.	TRBJ1-4	.	15	TGCGCCAGCGCTTTTCGGGGAGGGACTAATGAAAAACTGTTTTTT	CASAFRGGTNEKLFF
TRBV13	.	TRBJ2-1	.	15	TGTGCCAGCAGCCGCAGCGTTTCCTCCTACAATGAGCAGTTCTTC	CASSRSVSSYNEQFF
TRBV13	.	TRBJ1-1	.	13	TGTGCCAGCAGCCTTCTAAAGAACACTGAAGCTTTCTTT	CASSLLKNTEAFF
TRBV6-6	few	TRBJ2-7	.	15	TGTGCCAGCCTTGAATTTGGTTTTGGAGCCTACGAGCAGTACTTC	CASLEFGFGAYEQYF
TRBV27	.	TRBJ2-3	TRBD1	15	TGTGCCAGCCAAGAACCGGGACAGGGAATAGATACGCAGTATTTT	CASQEPGQGIDTQYF
TRBV7-2	.	TRBJ2-7	.	14	TGTGCCAGCAGCTTCTCATACAGAACCTACGAGCAGTACTTC	CASSFSYRTYEQYF
TRBV30	few	TRBJ1-1	TRBD1	12	TGTGCCTGGAGTGTACTGGACAGGGCGGCTTTCTTT	CAWSVLDRAAFF
TRBV11-2	.	TRBJ2-7	TRBD2	15	TGTGCCAGCAGCTTATTTGGCGGGAGCTCCTACGAGCAGTACTTC	CASSLFGGSSYEQYF
TRBV6-5	.	TRBJ2-5	TRBD2	15	TGTGCCAGCAGTTATTTCAGCGGGGGTGGGGAGACCCAGTACTTC	CASSYFSGGGETQYF
TRBV7-9	.	TRBJ2-7	TRBD2	15	TGTGCCAGCAGCTCGACTAGCGGGAGCTCCTACGAGCAGTACTTC	CASSSTSGSSYEQYF
TRBV4-1	.	TRBJ2-2	.	15	TGCGCCAGCAGCCAACCAAGACAGGCTACCGGGGAGCTGTTTTTT	CASSQPRQATGELFF
TRBV19	.	TRBJ2-3	.	15	TGTGCCAGTAGTATTGGGGGGTTCGGCACAGATACGCAGTATTTT	CASSIGGFGTDTQYF
TRBV2	few	TRBJ2-5	.	15	TGTGCCAGCAGACCGCAGGGAGGGGGTCAAGAGACCCAGTACTTC	CASRPQGGGQETQYF
TRBV6-1	.	TRBJ2-1	.	16	TGTGCCAGCAGTGAATTCAAGGTAGCGGCATACAATGAGCAGTTCTTC	CASSEFKVAAYNEQFF
TRBV5-1	.	TRBJ1-2	.	14	TGCGCCAGCAGCTTGGACAGGTCTAACTATGGCTACACCTTC	CASSLDRSNYGYTF
TRBV29-1	.	TRBJ2-6	TRBD1	15	TGCAGCGTGAGGGGACAGGGCACTGGGGCCAACGTCCTGACTTTC	CSVRGQGTGANVLTF
TRBV30	.	TRBJ2-7	TRBD1	14	TGTGCCTGGAGTGACTATACAGGGGCCTACGAGCAGTACTTC	CAWSDYTGAYEQYF
TRBV7-8	.	TRBJ2-5	TRBD1	15	TGTGCCAGCAGCTTTTTCTCGGACAGGGCGGAGACCCAGTACTTC	CASSFFSDRAETQYF
TRBV7-9	.	TRBJ1-2	.	15	TGTGCCAGCAGCTTAGCAGCAGGGGAAAACTATGGCTACACCTTC	CASSLAAGENYGYTF
TRBV12-5	.	TRBJ2-7	.	12	TGTGCTAGTGGCCTCTCCCCGGACGAGCAGTACTTC	CASGLSPDEQYF
TRBV19	.	TRBJ2-5	.	11	TGTGCCAGTAAGAGTGTTGAGACCCAGTACTTC	CASKSVETQYF
TRBV5-1	.	TRBJ2-1	.	13	TGCGCCAGCAGCTTGGCCCTATACAATGAGCAGTTCTTC	CASSLALYNEQFF
TRBV5-1	.	TRBJ1-1	.	13	TGCGCCAGCAGCCGAATACAGAACACTGAAGCTTTCTTT	CASSRIQNTEAFF
TRBV18	.	TRBJ2-7	.	11	TGTGCCAGCTCACCTGCAGGGGAGCAGTACTTC	CASSPAGEQYF
TRBV19	.	TRBJ1-1	TRBD1	13	TGTGCCAGTAGGACAGGGGGAGACACTGAAGCTTTCTTT	CASRTGGDTEAFF
TRBV30	once	TRBJ2-7	TRBD1	14	TGTGCCTGGAGTAGAGGGACAGGGGTTTACGAGCAGTACTTC	CAWSRGTGVYEQYF
TRBV7-8	.	TRBJ2-7	TRBD1	17	TGTGCCAGCAGCTTAATCGGCGGACAGGGGGCCTCCTACGAGCAGTACTTC	CASSLIGGQGASYEQYF
TRBV7-6	.	TRBJ2-3	.	15	TGTGCCAGCAGCTTAGTCGGGGGTAACACAGATACGCAGTATTTT	CASSLVGGNTDTQYF
TRBV29-1	.	TRBJ2-4	.	16	TGCAGCGTTGGGAGATTCCAGGGGCTACAGGGAAACATTCAGTACTTC	CSVGRFQGLQGNIQYF
TRBV30	once	TRBJ2-3	TRBD1	15	TGTGCCTGGAGTGTGACAGGGGCCAGCACAGATACGCAGTATTTT	CAWSVTGASTDTQYF
TRBV27	once	TRBJ2-5	.	11	TGTGCCAGCAGGAGGGGGGAGACCCAGTACTTC	CASRRGETQYF
TRBV7-2	.	TRBJ1-1	.	14	TGTGCCAGCAGCTTAGTAAGCGGAAGCACTGAAGCTTTCTTT	CASSLVSGSTEAFF
TRBV11-2	.	TRBJ2-1	TRBD2	18	TGTGCCAGCAGCTTAGATCTTGGAGCGGGAGGCTCCTACAATGAGCAGTTCTTC	CASSLDLGAGGSYNEQFF
TRBV2	.	TRBJ1-3	TRBD1	14	TGTGCCAGCAGCGAAACAGGGGCTGGAAACACCATATATTTT	CASSETGAGNTIYF
TRBV15	.	TRBJ2-5	.	14	TGTGCCACCAGCAGAACAGGAAAACAAGAGACCCAGTACTTC	CATSRTGKQETQYF
TRBV2	.	TRBJ2-5	TRBD1	15	TGTGCCAGCAGAACACGGGACAGGGGAAGCTCTGTGCAGTACTTC	CASRTRDRGSSVQYF
TRBV28	.	TRBJ1-2	.	16	TGTGCCGGCTCTAGGAGGGTCGGTACAAATAACTATGGCTACACCTTC	CAGSRRVGTNNYGYTF
TRBV11-3	.	TRBJ2-3	TRBD1	13	TGTGCCAGCAGCCCCGACAGGGCAGATACGCAGTATTTT	CASSPDRADTQYF
TRBV2	.	TRBJ1-4	TRBD1	15	TGTGCCAGCAGAGGTACTCGGGACAGTAGTGAAAAACTGTTTTTT	CASRGTRDSSEKLFF
TRBV19	.	TRBJ2-1	TRBD1	13	TGTGCCAGTAGCCCGGGACAGTACAATGAGCAGTTCTTC	CASSPGQYNEQFF
TRBV14	once	TRBJ2-4	TRBD2	14	TGTGCCAGCAGCGCCCGCGGGAGTCAAAACATTCAGTACTTC	CASSARGSQNIQYF
TRBV6-5	.	TRBJ1-1	.	14	TGTGCCAGCAGTTACCAGATGAACAGTGGTGAAGCTTTCTTT	CASSYQMNSGEAFF
TRBV11-2	.	TRBJ1-2	.	18	TGTGCCAGCAGCCCAGAAGTGCCGGCGGGCTCCCTGGGCTATGGCTACACCTTC	CASSPEVPAGSLGYGYTF
TRBV6-6	few	TRBJ2-1	TRBD1	16	TGTGCCAGCACTAAAGGGCGGCGACAGGGCAGCGATGAGCAGTTCTTC	CASTKGRRQGSDEQFF
TRBV29-1	.	TRBJ1-1	.	14	TGCAGCGTTGAAGAAGTTACTCAGGGTTTGAAAGCTTTCTTT	CSVEEVTQGLKAFF
TRBV5-1	.	TRBJ1-6	.	16	TGCGCCAGCAGCTTGCAGGGGAGCTCCTATAATTCACCCCTCCACTTT	CASSLQGSSYNSPLHF